This TCR beta chain emerged from a study of T cell repertoires in cytomegalovirus infection. Study context: Public TCR beta signatures provided an indication of both CMV infection and a matching HLA type.

This clonotype has at least ten counts. TCRdb reanalysed the reads using MiXCR and keeps one entry per CDR3 protein. Among approximately 190,000 distinct CDR3 sequences listed, 8% to 10% were seen once. This CDR3 is built from 14 residues. With 6 bases removed from V and 0 bases from J, the gap between germline ends came to 12 bases. This chain connects TRBV12-3 or TRBV12-4 to TRBJ2-7; the D is unclear. The source of this sequence is a human donor in good health (CMV status not recorded). Some clones in this sample may be carry-over from other donors' samples. Sample: PBMCs. The CDR3 DNA sequence: TGTGCCAGCAGGAAAGACGGTAGCTCCTACGAGCAGTACTTC. This sequence encodes CASRKDGSSYEQYF.